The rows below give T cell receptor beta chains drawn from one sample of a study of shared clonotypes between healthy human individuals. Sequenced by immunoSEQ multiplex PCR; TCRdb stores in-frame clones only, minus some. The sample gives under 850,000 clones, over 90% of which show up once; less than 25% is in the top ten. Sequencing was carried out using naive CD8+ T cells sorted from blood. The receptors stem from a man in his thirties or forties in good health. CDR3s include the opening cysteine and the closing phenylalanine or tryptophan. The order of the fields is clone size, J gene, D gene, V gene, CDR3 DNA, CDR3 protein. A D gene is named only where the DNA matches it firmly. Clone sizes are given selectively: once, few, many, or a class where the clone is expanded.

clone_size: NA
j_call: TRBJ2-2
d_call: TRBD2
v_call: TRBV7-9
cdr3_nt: TGTGCCAGCAGCCCTCCTCAGCGGGAGGGCGGAATGGGGGAGCTGTTTTTT
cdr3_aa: CASSPPQREGGMGELFF

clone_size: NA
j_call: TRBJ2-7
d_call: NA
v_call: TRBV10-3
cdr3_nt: TGTGCCATAAACACCCCTTCTTTGGGTAGCGGTGGGCAGTACTTC
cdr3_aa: CAINTPSLGSGGQYF

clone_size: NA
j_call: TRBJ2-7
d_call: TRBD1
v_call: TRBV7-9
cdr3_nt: TGTGCCAGCAACACAGGGGAACTCCCCTACGAGCAGTACTTC
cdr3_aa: CASNTGELPYEQYF

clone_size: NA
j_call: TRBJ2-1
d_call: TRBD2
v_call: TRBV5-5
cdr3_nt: TGTGCCAGCAGCTTGGGAGCGGCGGGAGGCTCCTACAATGAGCAGTTCTTC
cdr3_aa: CASSLGAAGGSYNEQFF

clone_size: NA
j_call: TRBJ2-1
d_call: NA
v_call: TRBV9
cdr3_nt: TGTGCCAGCAGCGTATTTTTGGGGACCTCTATCAATGAGCAGTTCTTC
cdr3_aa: CASSVFLGTSINEQFF

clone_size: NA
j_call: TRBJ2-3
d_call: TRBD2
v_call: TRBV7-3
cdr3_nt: TGTGCCAGCAGCTTCCTAGCGGGAAAAGACACAGATACGCAGTATTTT
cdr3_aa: CASSFLAGKDTDTQYF

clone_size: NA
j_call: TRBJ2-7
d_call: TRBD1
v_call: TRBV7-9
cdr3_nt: TGTGCCAGCAGCTCCTCCACCGGACAGGGGTCCTACGAGCAGTACTTC
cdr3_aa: CASSSSTGQGSYEQYF

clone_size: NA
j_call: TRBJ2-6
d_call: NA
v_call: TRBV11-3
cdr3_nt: TGTGCCAGCAGCTTAACGCTTCTCCCGGGACCGAGCTCTGGGGCCAACGTCCTGACTTTC
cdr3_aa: CASSLTLLPGPSSGANVLTF

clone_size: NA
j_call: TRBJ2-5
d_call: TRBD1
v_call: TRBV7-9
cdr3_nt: TGTGCCAGCAGCGCCTGGGACAGGGAGGTTAAAGAGACCCAGTACTTC
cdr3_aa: CASSAWDREVKETQYF

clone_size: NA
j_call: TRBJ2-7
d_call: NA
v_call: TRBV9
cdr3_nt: TGTGCCAGCAGCGTAGGAACGGCTCTCTACGAGCAGTACTTC
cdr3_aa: CASSVGTALYEQYF

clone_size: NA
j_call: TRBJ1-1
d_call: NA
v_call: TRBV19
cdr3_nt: TGTGCCAGTAGTCTACTGACTTTATGGGACACTGAAGCTTTCTTT
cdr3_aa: CASSLLTLWDTEAFF

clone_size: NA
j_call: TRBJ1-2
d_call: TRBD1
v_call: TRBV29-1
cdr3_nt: TGCAGCGTTGAACGACAGGGCGGTAACTATGGCTACACCTTC
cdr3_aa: CSVERQGGNYGYTF

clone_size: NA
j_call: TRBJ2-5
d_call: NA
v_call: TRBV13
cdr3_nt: TGTGCCAGCAGCTTTACGAAGGGCCCAACCCAAGAGACCCAGTACTTC
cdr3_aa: CASSFTKGPTQETQYF

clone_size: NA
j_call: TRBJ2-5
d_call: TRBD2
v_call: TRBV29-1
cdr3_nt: TGCAGCGCGGAGGGACTAGCTTTAGAGACCCAGTACTTC
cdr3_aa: CSAEGLALETQYF

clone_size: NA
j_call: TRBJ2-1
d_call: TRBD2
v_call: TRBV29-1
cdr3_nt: TGCAGCGTCGAGGGACTAGCTCATGAGCAGTTCTTC
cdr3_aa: CSVEGLAHEQFF

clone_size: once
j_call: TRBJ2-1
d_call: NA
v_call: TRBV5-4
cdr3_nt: TGTGCCAGCGGACAGGCCGGGACTAGGTTCAATGAGCAGTTCTTC
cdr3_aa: CASGQAGTRFNEQFF

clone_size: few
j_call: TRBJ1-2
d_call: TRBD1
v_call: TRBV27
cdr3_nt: TGTGCCAGCAGTCACGCAGGGGGTCAATATGGCTACACCTTC
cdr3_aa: CASSHAGGQYGYTF

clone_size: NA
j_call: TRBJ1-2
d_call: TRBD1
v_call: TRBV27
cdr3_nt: TGTGCCAGCGGCCTGGTACAGGGGGGGGAGTGGGGCTACACCTTC
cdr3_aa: CASGLVQGGEWGYTF

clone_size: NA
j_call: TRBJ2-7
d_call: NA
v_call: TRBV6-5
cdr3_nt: TGTGCCAGCAGTTATTCGGCCAGGGAGTCCGAGCAGTACTTC
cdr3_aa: CASSYSARESEQYF

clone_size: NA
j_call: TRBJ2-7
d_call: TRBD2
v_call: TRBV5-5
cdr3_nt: TGTGCCAGCAGCTTGGGCCGGGAGGTCGGGTACGAGCAGTACTTC
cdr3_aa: CASSLGREVGYEQYF

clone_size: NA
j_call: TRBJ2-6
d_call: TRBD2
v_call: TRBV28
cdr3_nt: TGTGCCAGCAGTCCCGGGACTAGCGGACCTTCTGGGGCCAACGTCCTGACTTTC
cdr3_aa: CASSPGTSGPSGANVLTF

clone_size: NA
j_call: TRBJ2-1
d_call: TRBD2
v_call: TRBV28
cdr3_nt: TGTGCCAGTTTAGGGCTAGCGGGCCCCCCCCGGAGGTGGTTCTTC
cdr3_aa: CASLGLAGPPRRWFF

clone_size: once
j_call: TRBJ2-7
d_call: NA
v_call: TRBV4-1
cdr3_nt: TGCGCCAGCAGCCAACAGTTCGGATCAGAGGGGTTCTACGAGCAGTACTTC
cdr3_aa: CASSQQFGSEGFYEQYF

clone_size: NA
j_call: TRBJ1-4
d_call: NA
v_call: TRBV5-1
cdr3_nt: TGCGCCAGCAGCCGTATGGACGGAGGGCGCGAAAAACTGTTTTTT
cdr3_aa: CASSRMDGGREKLFF

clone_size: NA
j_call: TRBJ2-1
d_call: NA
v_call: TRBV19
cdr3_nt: TGTGCCAGTTGCACATGGTCGGGGGATTACAATGAGCAGTTCTTC
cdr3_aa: CASCTWSGDYNEQFF

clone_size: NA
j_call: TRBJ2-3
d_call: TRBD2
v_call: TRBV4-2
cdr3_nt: TGTGCCAGCAGCCAAGAGGAAAGTAGCGGGAGATCAGATACGCAGTATTTT
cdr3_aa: CASSQEESSGRSDTQYF

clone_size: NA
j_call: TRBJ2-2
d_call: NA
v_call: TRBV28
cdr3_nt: TGTGCCAGCAGTTTCGGAGTGAACACCGGGGAGCTGTTTTTT
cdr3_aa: CASSFGVNTGELFF

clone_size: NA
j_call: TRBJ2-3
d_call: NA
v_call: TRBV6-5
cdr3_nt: TGTGCCAGCAGTTACGGGACTTTCACAGATACGCAGTATTTT
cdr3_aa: CASSYGTFTDTQYF

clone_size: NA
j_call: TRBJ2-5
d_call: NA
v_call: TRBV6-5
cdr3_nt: TGTGCCAGCAGCCTCAGGGGCCTGGATGAGACCCAGTACTTC
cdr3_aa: CASSLRGLDETQYF

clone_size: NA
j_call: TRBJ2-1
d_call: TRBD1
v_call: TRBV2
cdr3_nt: TGTGCCAGCTCACGGACAGGGATCAATGAGCAGTTCTTC
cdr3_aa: CASSRTGINEQFF

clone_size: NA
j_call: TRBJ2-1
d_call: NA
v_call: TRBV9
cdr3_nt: TGTGCCAGCAGCCCCCGCTTTGAGGGGGTCGCTGAGCAGTTCTTC
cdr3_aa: CASSPRFEGVAEQFF

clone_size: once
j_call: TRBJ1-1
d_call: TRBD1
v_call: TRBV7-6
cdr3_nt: TGTGCCAGCAGCCTCCGAGGACAGGGAAAAGAAGCTTTCTTT
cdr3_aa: CASSLRGQGKEAFF

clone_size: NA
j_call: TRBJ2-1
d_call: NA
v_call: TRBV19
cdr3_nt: TGTGCCAGTAGTATATTCCTGACTACTTACAATGAGCAGTTCTTC
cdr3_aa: CASSIFLTTYNEQFF

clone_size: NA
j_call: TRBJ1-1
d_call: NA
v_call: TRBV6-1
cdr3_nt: TGTGCCAGCAGTGAAATTACTAACACTGAAGCTTTCTTT
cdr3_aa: CASSEITNTEAFF

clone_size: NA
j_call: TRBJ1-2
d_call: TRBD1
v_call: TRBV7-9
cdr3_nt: TGTGCCAGCAGCTTTATCAACATAGGACAGGGCTACGGCTACACCTTC
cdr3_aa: CASSFINIGQGYGYTF

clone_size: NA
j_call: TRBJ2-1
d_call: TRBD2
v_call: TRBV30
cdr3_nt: TGTGCCTGGAGTCCGTCTAGCGGGAGCCTCAATGAGCAGTTCTTC
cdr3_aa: CAWSPSSGSLNEQFF

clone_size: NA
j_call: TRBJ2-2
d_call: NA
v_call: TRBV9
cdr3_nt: TGTGCCAGCAGCGTAGAGATGGTGGGAGCCGGGGAGCTGTTTTTT
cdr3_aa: CASSVEMVGAGELFF

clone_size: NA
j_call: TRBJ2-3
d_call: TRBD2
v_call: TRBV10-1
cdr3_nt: TGCGCCAGCAGCTCTGGACTAGCGGGCAATACGCAGTATTTT
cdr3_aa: CASSSGLAGNTQYF

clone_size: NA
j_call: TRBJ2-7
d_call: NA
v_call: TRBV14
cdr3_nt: TGTGCCAGCAGCCGACGGGACAACTACGAGCAGTACTTC
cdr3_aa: CASSRRDNYEQYF